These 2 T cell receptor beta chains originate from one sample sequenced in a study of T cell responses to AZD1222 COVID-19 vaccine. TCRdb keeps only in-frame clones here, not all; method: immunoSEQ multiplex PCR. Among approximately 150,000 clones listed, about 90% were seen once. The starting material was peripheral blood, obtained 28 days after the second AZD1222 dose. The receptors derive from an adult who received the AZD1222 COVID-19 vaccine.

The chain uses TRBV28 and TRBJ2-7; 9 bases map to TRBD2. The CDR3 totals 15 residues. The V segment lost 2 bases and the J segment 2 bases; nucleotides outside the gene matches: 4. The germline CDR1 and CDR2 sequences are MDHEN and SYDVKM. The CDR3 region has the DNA TGTGCCAGCAGTTTACTGGGCGGGAGGGCCTACGAGCAGTACTTC. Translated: CASSLLGGRAYEQYF.

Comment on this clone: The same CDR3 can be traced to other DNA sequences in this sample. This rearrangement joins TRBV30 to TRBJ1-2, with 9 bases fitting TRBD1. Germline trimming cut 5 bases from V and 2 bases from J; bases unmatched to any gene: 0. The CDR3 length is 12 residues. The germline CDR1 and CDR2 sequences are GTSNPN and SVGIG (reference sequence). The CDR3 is CAWDRGNYGYTF. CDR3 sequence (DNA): TGTGCCTGGGACAGGGGGAACTATGGCTACACCTTC.